A single sample is the source of the 29 T cell receptor beta chains below, sequenced in a study of Graves' ophthalmopathy and Graves' hyperthyroidism. Transcripts of RNA were the source for amplifying TCR beta CDR3 regions. Scientists carried out first-round RT-PCR using HTBI primers and then a second-round multiplex PCR. TCRdb processed the multiplex PCR reads anew with MiXCR; each CDR3 protein has one entry. The sample has around 1,200,000 distinct CDR3 sequences; 35% to 40% are singletons. The sample was peripheral blood or thyroid tissue (not recorded which). These TCRs come from an adult man with Graves' hyperthyroidism.

This clonotype came up many times. V usage is TRBV7-2 and J usage is TRBJ2-7; no firm D call. V was clipped by 4 bases and J by 2 bases, with 12 bases between them. Per germline, CDR1 SGHTA and CDR2 FQGNSA. This CDR3 region has 14 residues. This CDR3 reads CASSSNRNAYEQYF. In DNA, the CDR3 is TGTGCCAGCAGCTCAAACCGAAATGCCTACGAGCAGTACTTC.

With respect to this clonotype: A much more abundant neighbour one base away suggests this may be a read error. The V call is TRBV9, the J call TRBJ2-7; D is undetermined. The CDR3 loop spans 14 amino acids. Trimming shortened V by 0 bases and J by 2 bases, and 9 bases separated the two germline ends. Germline V gene sequence: CDR1 SGDLS, CDR2 YYNGEE. The CDR3 DNA is TGTGCCAGCAGCGTAGGGCAGTTGGCCTACGAGCAGTACTTC. Translated, it gives CASSVGQLAYEQYF.

There are a few counts of this clonotype. This may come from a read error, since a much larger clone is one base off. The gene calls are TRBV7-8 and TRBJ2-6; D is perhaps TRBD2 (6 bases). The CDR3 spans 17 residues. CDR1 and CDR2 from the germline V gene are SGHVS and FQNEAQ. V was clipped by 4 bases and J by 1 base, with 14 bases between them. The DNA of the CDR3 is TGTGCCAGCAGCTGGAGTGGCGGGATGTCTGGGGCCAACGTCCTGACTTTC. Residues: CASSWSGGMSGANVLTF.

The chain joins TRBV15 to TRBJ2-6, with 8 bases matching TRBD2. This CDR3 comprises 18 residues. Trimming cost V 2 bases and J 2 bases; bases outside gene matches: 8. Germline assignment: CDR1 LNHNV and CDR2 YYDKDF (reference sequence). The CDR3 coding sequence is TGTGCCACCAGCAGACCCGGAGCGGGAGAACCTGGGGCCAACGTCCTGACTTTC. This gives the protein CATSRPGAGEPGANVLTF.

V usage is TRBV10-3 and J usage is TRBJ2-5; D is possibly TRBD1 or TRBD2 (5 bases each). The ends were cut back, 10 bases at V and 4 bases at J, with 19 bases in the middle. CDR1 ENHRY and CDR2 SYGVKD come from the germline V gene. This CDR3 region has 14 residues. This CDR3 is CASSPQRDGETQYF. In nucleotides, the CDR3 is TGTGCCAGCTCACCGCAGAGGGACGGAGAGACCCAGTACTTC.

In its sample, this clonotype was seen once. The chain couples TRBV9 to TRBJ1-5; D is unclear. Between the trimmed V and J ends, which lost 5 bases and 6 bases, there was a span of 15 bases. Germline V CDR1 and CDR2: SGDLS, YYNGEE. This CDR3 region has 14 residues. CDR3 sequence reads: CASRDVTGGQPQHF. CDR3 coding DNA: TGTGCCAGCAGAGATGTGACGGGAGGTCAGCCCCAGCATTTT.

This clonotype was seen many times. The chain couples TRBV7-2 to TRBJ2-7, with D possibly TRBD1 on 6 matching bases. The CDR3 spans 15 residues. Germline CDR1 SGHTA, CDR2 FQGNSA. V lost 5 bases and J lost 2, with 16 bases in between. The CDR3 reads CASSPQGQPTYEQYF. The CDR3 bases are TGTGCCAGCAGCCCCCAGGGGCAGCCGACCTACGAGCAGTACTTC.

This clonotype occurred many times. The chain is built from TRBV7-8 and TRBJ2-6; 8 positions match TRBD1. The length of the CDR3 is 16 residues. Per germline, CDR1 SGHVS and CDR2 FQNEAQ. V shed 4 bases and J 3 bases; nucleotides not matched to a gene: 5. The CDR3 here is CASSSDRGFGANVLTF. CDR3 nucleotide sequence: TGTGCCAGCAGCTCAGACAGGGGCTTTGGGGCCAACGTCCTGACTTTC.

The rearrangement links TRBV18 to TRBJ1-1, with no clear D. The length of the CDR3 is 14 residues. Germline CDR1 KGHSH, CDR2 LQKENI. V dropped 0 bases and J dropped 3 bases, with 8 bases sitting between them. The CDR3, as DNA: TGTGCCAGCTCACCACCCTTCCGGGACACTGAAGCTTTCTTT. The encoded protein is CASSPPFRDTEAFF.

This clonotype came up once. CDR3 nucleotide sequence: TGCAGTTACTCGATGGGGGGGGCTGGTGAAAAACTGTTTTTT. Translating it yields CSYSMGGAGEKLFF. The rearrangement uses TRBV29-1 and TRBJ1-4; tentatively, D is TRBD1 (6 bases). Germline values: CDR1 SQVTM, CDR2 ANQGSEA. The CDR3 contains 14 residues. The variable domain in full, completed from reference TRBV29-1 and TRBJ1-4, reads SAVISQKPSRDICQRGTSLTIQCQVDSQVTMMFWYRQQPGQSLTLIATANQGSEATYESGFVIDKFPISRPNLTFSTLTVSNMSPEDSSIYLCSYSMGGAGEKLFFGSGTQLSVL.

CDR3 sequence: CSASRGFLLETQYF. The CDR3 DNA sequence: TGCAGTGCTAGCCGGGGTTTTCTCCTAGAGACCCAGTACTTC. The rearrangement uses TRBV20-1 and TRBJ2-5; weak D call: TRBD2 (5 bases). Looked up from germline, CDR1 is DFQATT and CDR2 is SNEGSKA (reference sequence). This CDR3 contains 14 residues. The ends were cut back, 3 bases at V and 4 bases at J, with 15 bases in the middle.

In its sample, this clonotype was seen a few times. The rearrangement joins TRBV11-2 to TRBJ2-7; D uncertain. The CDR3 runs to 9 residues. CDR1 is SGHAT, CDR2 FQNNGV, per germline. Trimming shortened V by 2 bases and J by 9 bases, and 2 bases separated the two germline ends. CDR3 region: CASSLLQYF. In DNA form, the CDR3 reads TGTGCCAGCAGCTTATTGCAGTACTTC.

The chain links TRBV9 to TRBJ1-3; maybe TRBD1 (5 bases). The CDR3 spans 18 residues. Trimming shortened V by 1 base and J by 0 bases, and 17 bases separated the two germline ends. Germline values: CDR1 SGDLS, CDR2 YYNGEE. In nucleotides, the CDR3 is TGTGCCAGCAGCGTATCGACAGTAAGCCGGAGCTCTGGAAACACCATATATTTT. Its protein product is CASSVSTVSRSSGNTIYF.

At least ten counts were recorded for this clonotype. The J gene is TRBJ2-5, the V gene TRBV9; TRBD2 aligns across 11 bases. Trimming cost V 0 bases and J 4 bases; bases outside gene matches: 5. The CDR3 spans 16 residues. The germline gives CDR1 SGDLS, CDR2 YYNGEE. CDR3 residues: CASSVALAGGRETQYF. The DNA for the CDR3 is TGTGCCAGCAGCGTAGCTCTAGCGGGGGGACGAGAGACCCAGTACTTC.

The chain uses TRBV10-2 and TRBJ2-5; the D gene is possibly TRBD1 (6 bases). This CDR3 is built from 13 residues. V lost 2 bases and J 5 bases, leaving 9 bases between the germline ends. Germline-derived CDR1 and CDR2 are WSHSY and SAAADI. The CDR3 nucleotides read TGCGCCAGCAGTGAGAACAGGGTGGAGACCCAGTACTTC. It translates to CASSENRVETQYF.

Worth noting for this clonotype: The conserved closing phenylalanine or tryptophan is absent in this CDR3, likely reflecting a read error. No DNA is shown, since the ends of the CDR3 on it are uncertain; the CDR3 is the one TCRdb lists. The V call is TRBV7-9, the J call TRBJ2-7. The CDR3 adds up to 9 amino acids, both ends counted. Germline V lookup: CDR1 SEHNR, CDR2 FQNEAQ (reference sequence). The CDR3 protein is CASSSPSVQ.

This clonotype was counted many times. J is TRBJ1-2 and V is TRBV7-2, with D perhaps TRBD1 (6 bases). The CDR3 covers 14 residues. V was shortened by 5 bases and J by 5 bases, with 15 bases between the two germline ends. Germline V CDR1 and CDR2: SGHTA, FQGNSA. The CDR3 bases are TGTGCCAGCAGCCAGGGGACGGGACCTTATGGCTACACCTTC. This encodes CASSQGTGPYGYTF.

In this sample, this clonotype turned up many times. V and J are TRBV20-1 and TRBJ1-6; D ambiguous. The CDR3 contains 16 residues. Germline-derived CDR1 and CDR2 are DFQATT and SNEGSKA (reference sequence). Between the trimmed V and J ends, which lost 0 bases and 8 bases, there was a span of 17 bases. CDR3 nucleotides: TGCAGTGCTAGAGATACCAGTAGGGTTTGGGATTCACCCCTCCACTTT. It codes for CSARDTSRVWDSPLHF.

This clonotype has only one observation. The rearrangement uses TRBV5-1 and TRBJ1-6, with 10 bases fitting TRBD1. V lost 4 bases, J lost 7 bases, and 8 bases stayed unmatched. The length of the CDR3 is 16 residues. CDR1 SGHRS and CDR2 YFSETQ come from the germline V gene. The chain's CDR3 is CASSPGTGVSNSPLHF. DNA for the CDR3: TGCGCCAGCAGCCCGGGGACAGGGGTCTCAAATTCACCCCTCCACTTT.

This clonotype was recorded many times. This rearrangement joins TRBV6-5 to TRBJ1-2, with D perhaps TRBD1 (5 bases). CDR1 and CDR2 from the germline V gene are MNHEY and SVGAGI. V lost 3 bases and J 6 bases, leaving 11 bases between the germline ends. This CDR3 is built from 13 residues. CDR3 region: CASSYFQGDGYTF. For the CDR3, the DNA is TGTGCCAGCAGTTATTTTCAGGGTGATGGCTACACCTTC.

This clonotype was counted a few times. V usage is TRBV5-1 and J usage is TRBJ2-3; 7 nucleotides align to TRBD1. CDR1 and CDR2 from the germline V gene are SGHRS and YFSETQ. There are 15 residues in the CDR3. V was pared by 4 bases and J by 5 bases, with 10 bases of the junction left unmatched. CDR3 bases: TGCGCCAGCAGCATACGACAGGGTTCGGGAGATACGCAGTATTTT. It is translated as CASSIRQGSGDTQYF.

The CDR3 is CSAFDTGGDYGYTF. The CDR3 nucleotides are TGCAGTGCCTTCGACACAGGGGGGGATTATGGCTACACCTTC. The chain employs TRBV20-1 and TRBJ1-2; 8 nucleotides match TRBD1. CDR3 size: 14 residues. After removal of 6 bases from V and 5 bases from J, the junction contained 11 bases not matched to a gene. CDR1 and CDR2 from the germline V gene are DFQATT and SNEGSKA (reference sequence).

This clonotype was seen many times. The chain has TRBV15 and TRBJ2-2; 7 nucleotides align to TRBD1. The CDR3 length is 15 residues. J gave up 4 bases and V 4 bases, and 6 bases lay outside the gene matches. Germline V gene lookup returns CDR1 LNHNV and CDR2 YYDKDF (reference sequence). CDR3 bases: TGTGCCACCAGCACGGGACAGCTGGGCACCGGGGAGCTGTTTTTT. It is translated as CATSTGQLGTGELFF.

This clonotype was seen ten or more times. This chain joins TRBV15 and TRBJ2-7; D is ambiguous. CDR1 is LNHNV and CDR2 is YYDKDF in the germline V gene (reference sequence). The length of the CDR3 is 12 residues. V was pared by 4 bases and J by 5 bases, with 9 bases between. The CDR3 coding sequence is TGTGCCACCAGCAAATCCCGGGACGAGCAGTACTTC. Its translation is CATSKSRDEQYF.

This chain connects TRBV29-1 to TRBJ1-5, with D tentatively TRBD1 (5 bases). The CDR3 spans 12 residues. The germline V gene has CDR1 SQVTM and CDR2 ANQGSEA. V gave up 6 bases and J gave up 5 bases, with 11 bases separating them. The CDR3 sequence: CSVSQGDQPQHF. The DNA for the CDR3 is TGCAGCGTATCGCAGGGTGATCAGCCCCAGCATTTT.

There are many counts of this clonotype. The rearrangement links TRBV20-1 to TRBJ1-4, with D possibly matching TRBD1 (5 bases). Trimming removed 6 bases from V and 5 bases from J, with 13 bases in between. Germline V CDR1 and CDR2: DFQATT, SNEGSKA (reference sequence). The CDR3 is 13 amino acids. CDR3 loop: CSAWDRKNEKLFF. The DNA of the CDR3 is TGCAGTGCCTGGGACCGAAAGAATGAAAAACTGTTTTTT.

This clonotype was picked up many times. V usage is TRBV7-2 and J usage is TRBJ2-7; 13 bases are a match to TRBD2. This CDR3 comprises 14 residues. Germline V lookup: CDR1 SGHTA, CDR2 FQGNSA. V was clipped by 6 bases and J by 2 bases; unmatched bases: 1. CDR3 protein: CASRTSGGTYEQYF. Here the CDR3 DNA reads TGTGCCAGCAGGACTAGCGGGGGGACCTACGAGCAGTACTTC.

This clonotype was detected only once. A junction boundary mismatches the germline segment, possibly from a read error. The chain carries TRBV10-3 and TRBJ1-4; the match to TRBD1 covers 8 bases. This CDR3 is 16 amino acids long. Germline V gene lookup returns CDR1 ENHRY and CDR2 SYGVKD. CDR3 DNA: TGTGCCAGCAGTTCGGATCTGGGACAGGAGCGTGAAAAACTGTTTTTT. This encodes CASSSDLGQEREKLFF.

With regard to this clonotype: A read error may explain this, as a much larger clone is one base away. V is TRBV9 and J is TRBJ1-5; 7 bases align to TRBD1. This CDR3 has 15 residues. Germline V gene data show CDR1 as SGDLS and CDR2 as YYNGEE. The CDR3 is CASSVGDRVHQPHHF. CDR3 in DNA: TGTGCCAGCAGCGTGGGAGACAGGGTTCATCAGCCCCACCATTTT.